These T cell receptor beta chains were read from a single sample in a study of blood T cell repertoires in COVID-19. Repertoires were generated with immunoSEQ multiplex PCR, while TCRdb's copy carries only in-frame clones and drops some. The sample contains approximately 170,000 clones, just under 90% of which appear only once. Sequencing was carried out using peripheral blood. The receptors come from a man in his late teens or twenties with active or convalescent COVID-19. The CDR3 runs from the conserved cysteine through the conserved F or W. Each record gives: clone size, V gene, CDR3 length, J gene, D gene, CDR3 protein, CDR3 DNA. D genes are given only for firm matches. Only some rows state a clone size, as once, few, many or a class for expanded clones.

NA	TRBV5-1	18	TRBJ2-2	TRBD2	CASSKEASGRAGTGELFF	TGCGCCAGCAGCAAGGAAGCTAGCGGGAGGGCCGGCACCGGGGAGCTGTTTTTT
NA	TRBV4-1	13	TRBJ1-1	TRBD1	CASSLGTGGEAFF	TGCGCCAGCAGCCTGGGGACAGGCGGGGAAGCTTTCTTT
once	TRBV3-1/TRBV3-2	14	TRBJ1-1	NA	CASSPTGPGTEAFF	TGTGCCAGCAGCCCGACAGGCCCGGGGACTGAAGCTTTCTTT
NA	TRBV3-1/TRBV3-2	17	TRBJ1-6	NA	CASSQDSHRLDNSPLHF	TGTGCCAGCAGCCAAGATTCGCACCGACTCGATAATTCACCCCTCCACTTT
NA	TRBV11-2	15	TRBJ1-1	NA	CASSGGPHPNTEAFF	TGTGCCAGCAGCGGAGGACCCCACCCGAACACTGAAGCTTTCTTT
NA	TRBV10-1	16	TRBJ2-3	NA	CASSERREGMADTQYF	TGCGCCAGCAGTGAGAGGCGTGAGGGAATGGCGGATACGCAGTATTTT
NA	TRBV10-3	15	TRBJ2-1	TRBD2	CAISETSGVYNEQFF	TGTGCCATCAGTGAAACTAGCGGGGTTTACAATGAGCAGTTCTTC
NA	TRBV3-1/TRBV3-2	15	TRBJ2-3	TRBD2	CASSQDILAGDTQYF	TGTGCCAGCAGCCAAGATATACTAGCGGGAGATACGCAGTATTTT
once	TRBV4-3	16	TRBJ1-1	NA	CASSQVEGRGNTEAFF	TGCGCCAGCAGCCAAGTCGAGGGCAGGGGGAACACTGAAGCTTTCTTT
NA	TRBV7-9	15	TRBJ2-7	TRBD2	CASSFGTSGSVEQYF	TGTGCCAGCAGCTTCGGGACTAGCGGGAGTGTTGAGCAGTACTTC
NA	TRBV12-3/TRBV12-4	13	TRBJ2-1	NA	CASRGNSYNEQFF	TGTGCCAGTAGGGGCAACTCCTACAATGAGCAGTTCTTC
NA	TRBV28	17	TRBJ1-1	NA	CASSLGTSTGPHTEAFF	TGTGCCAGCAGTTTAGGTACTTCCACAGGGCCCCACACTGAAGCTTTCTTT
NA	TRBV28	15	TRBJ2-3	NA	CATRAGAGEADTQYF	TGTGCCACTCGGGCAGGGGCCGGTGAAGCAGATACGCAGTATTTT
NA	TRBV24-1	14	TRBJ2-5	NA	CATSDRRGFETQYF	TGTGCCACCAGTGACCGCAGGGGTTTTGAGACCCAGTACTTC
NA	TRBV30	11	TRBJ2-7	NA	CAWRGAYEQYF	TGTGCCTGGCGGGGAGCCTACGAGCAGTACTTC
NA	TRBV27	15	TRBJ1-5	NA	CASRSTGGKGQPQHF	TGTGCCAGCAGGTCCACTGGAGGGAAGGGCCAGCCCCAGCATTTT
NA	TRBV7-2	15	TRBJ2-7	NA	CASSPFAPSVYEQYF	TGTGCCAGCAGCCCTTTCGCCCCCTCGGTCTACGAGCAGTACTTC
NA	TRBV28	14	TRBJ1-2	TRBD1	CASSAIGTGRGYTF	TGTGCCAGCAGTGCCATCGGGACAGGTCGGGGCTACACCTTC